A selection of T cell receptor beta chains follows, all from one sample in a study of OX40 agonist ivuxolimab in advanced cancers. Sequencing used immunoSEQ multiplex PCR; TCRdb keeps in-frame clones, though not all of them. The sample lists approximately 74,000 clones; roughly 91% were seen once. Sample: CD4+ or CD8+ T cells sorted from blood, taken in a trial of the OX40 agonist ivuxolimab. Receptors were obtained from an adult with an advanced solid tumor such as melanoma, head and neck, liver or kidney cancer. CDR3s include the opening cysteine and the closing phenylalanine or tryptophan. The D gene is left open where the match is weak. Clone size is given for some rows only: seen once, a few or many times, or a class if the clone is expanded.

- TRBJ2-3 TRBV7-9 few TGTGCCAGCAGCTTAAGATCGGATTATACAGATACGCAGTATTTT CASSLRSDYTDTQYF
- TRBJ2-3 TRBV11-2 - TGTGCCAGCAGCCCCTCTGGCCCAGATACGCAGTATTTT CASSPSGPDTQYF
TRBD1 TRBJ2-5 TRBV2 - TGTGCCTCTGGGGACAGGGAGACCCAGTACTTC CASGDRETQYF
- TRBJ1-3 TRBV10-3 - TGTGCCATCAGTGACCCTTCCTCTGGAAACACCATATATTTT CAISDPSSGNTIYF
- TRBJ2-4 TRBV9 once TGTGCCAGCAGCCATTCCCGGGGGGCAGGTGCCAAAAACATTCAGTACTTC CASSHSRGAGAKNIQYF
- TRBJ2-1 TRBV28 - TGTGCCAGCAGTTTACAATCTTCTAGGGGGAAAGAGCAGTTCTTC CASSLQSSRGKEQFF
- TRBJ2-2 TRBV5-4 once TGTGCCTCGACACAAGACAGATCCACCGGGGAGCTGTTTTTT CASTQDRSTGELFF
TRBD1 TRBJ2-7 TRBV6-5 once TGTGCCAGCAAGGGGGACAGCAGCTCCTACGAGCAGTACTTC CASKGDSSSYEQYF
- TRBJ2-5 TRBV4-3 once TGCGCCAGCAGCCAAGAATTGAAAGAGACCCAGTACTTC CASSQELKETQYF
- TRBJ2-7 TRBV28 - TGCGCCAGCAGTTTCGGGGGCCAATACGAGCAGTACTTC CASSFGGQYEQYF
- TRBJ2-3 TRBV5-4 - TGTGCCAGCAGCGGGCGGGATACGCAGTATTTT CASSGRDTQYF
- TRBJ1-2 TRBV7-8 few TGTGCCAGCAGCTGGGGGTCGGGGAGGGACTACACCTTC CASSWGSGRDYTF
TRBD2 TRBJ2-1 TRBV19 - TGTGCCAGTAGTGCGGGACTAGCGGGAGGAGGCTACAATGAGCAGTTCTTC CASSAGLAGGGYNEQFF
- TRBJ2-7 TRBV7-8 - TGTGCCAGCAGCTTAGGGGCCTTCTACGAGCAGTACTTC CASSLGAFYEQYF
TRBD2 TRBJ2-1 TRBV10-3 - TGTGCCATCAGTGGGACTAGCCCCAATGAGCAGTTCTTC CAISGTSPNEQFF
- TRBJ1-1 TRBV4-2 - TGTGCCAGCAGCCAAGTTAATATCGCTGAAGCTTTCTTT CASSQVNIAEAFF
TRBD1 TRBJ2-1 TRBV9 - TGTGCCAGCAGGGCCACGGGACAGTCCTTCAATGAGCAGTTCTTC CASRATGQSFNEQFF
- TRBJ2-6 TRBV27 - TGTGCCAGCAGAAACTCTGGGGCCAACGTCCTGACTTTC CASRNSGANVLTF
- TRBJ2-6 TRBV28 - TGTGCCAGCAGTCAAGTGGGAGCAGTCGGGGCCAACGTCCTGACTTTC CASSQVGAVGANVLTF
- TRBJ2-3 TRBV6-5 - TGTGCCAGCAGTTACTCTTCGGGTGGGGTCACAGATACGCAGTATTTT CASSYSSGGVTDTQYF
- TRBJ2-2 TRBV25-1 - TGTGCCAGCAGTGTAGACACGGCCTCCGGGGAGCTGTTTTTT CASSVDTASGELFF
- TRBJ2-1 TRBV27 few TGTGCCAGCAGCCCCCACACCCCTACCTACAATGAGCAGTTCTTC CASSPHTPTYNEQFF
- TRBJ2-4 TRBV6-5 - TGTGCCAGCAGCCCTACCGAGGTGGTCAAAAACATTCAGTACTTC CASSPTEVVKNIQYF
- TRBJ2-7 TRBV14 - TGTGCCAGCAGCTCCCGACTAGTAGGGATCTACGAGCAGTACTTC CASSSRLVGIYEQYF
- TRBJ1-1 TRBV6-5 - TGTGCCAGCAGTTACTCGATTGTCGGTGACACTGAAGCTTTCTTT CASSYSIVGDTEAFF
- TRBJ2-3 TRBV6-5 - TGTGCCTGCCGGGACACAGACACAGATACGCAGTATTTT CACRDTDTDTQYF
TRBD1 TRBJ2-7 TRBV5-4 once TGTGCCAGCAGCTCGGGGACAGGTCTTTCCTACGAGCAGTACTTC CASSSGTGLSYEQYF
- TRBJ2-7 TRBV7-9 - TGTGCCAGCAGCTTCCTACACTCCTACGAGCAGTACTTC CASSFLHSYEQYF
TRBD1 TRBJ1-5 TRBV19 - TGTGCCAGTAGTACAACAGGGGGTACGGGACAGCCCCAGCATTTT CASSTTGGTGQPQHF
- TRBJ1-5 TRBV28 - TGTGCCAGCAGTGAAGGTTTTCAGCCCCAGCATTTT CASSEGFQPQHF
TRBD1 TRBJ1-3 TRBV18 - TGTGCCAGCTCACCCCGGGCCTGGGACAGGGCAGAGAACACCATATATTTT CASSPRAWDRAENTIYF
TRBD2 TRBJ2-5 TRBV29-1 - TGCAGCGTTGACGGGGAGGGGACCGAGACCCAGTACTTC CSVDGEGTETQYF
TRBD1 TRBJ2-6 TRBV28 - TGTGCCAGCGTGAGGGGGCGCTTCGGTAACTCTGGGGCCAACGTCCTGACTTTC CASVRGRFGNSGANVLTF
TRBD2 TRBJ2-5 TRBV7-3 - TGTGCCAGCAGCTTAGGGGTAGCGGGGGGCCAAGAGACCCAGTACTTC CASSLGVAGGQETQYF
TRBD1 TRBJ2-6 TRBV18 - TGTGCCAGCTCACTGACAGGGGGCTCTGGGGCCAACGTCCTGACTTTC CASSLTGGSGANVLTF
TRBD1 TRBJ1-2 TRBV6-5 - TGTGCCAGCAGGGAACCGGGACAGTCGTATGGCTACACCTTC CASREPGQSYGYTF
- TRBJ1-6 TRBV7-8 - TGTGCCAGCAGTGTCGGCTCCTATAATTCACCCCTCCACTTT CASSVGSYNSPLHF
- TRBJ1-1 TRBV28 - TGTGCCACCGGGAGGGGTGGTTGGGACACTGAAGCTTTCTTT CATGRGGWDTEAFF
- TRBJ2-7 TRBV6-6 - TGTGCCAGCAGTTACTCAGGCGTTGAGCAGTACTTC CASSYSGVEQYF
TRBD2 TRBJ2-3 TRBV7-8 - TGTGCCAGCAGCGCACTAGCGGGGAGCACAGATACGCAGTATTTT CASSALAGSTDTQYF
- TRBJ2-7 TRBV6-5 - TGTGCCAGCAGTTACCGCACCTATGACGAGCAGTACTTC CASSYRTYDEQYF
TRBD2 TRBJ2-1 TRBV27 - TGTGCCAGCAGTTTATCTACGGGGACTAGCGCGGTTGAGCAGTTCTTC CASSLSTGTSAVEQFF
TRBD2 TRBJ2-5 TRBV11-3 - TGTGCCAGCAGCCCAGGACTAGCGGGAGATTTGGAGACCCAGTACTTC CASSPGLAGDLETQYF
TRBD1 TRBJ1-2 TRBV5-1 once TGCGCCAGCAGCTTGACAGGGGCGTTTGGCTACACCTTC CASSLTGAFGYTF
TRBD1 TRBJ1-3 TRBV18 - TGTGCCAGCTCACAGGAGGGGGCGTATGGAAACACCATATATTTT CASSQEGAYGNTIYF
TRBD1 TRBJ2-7 TRBV28 few TGTGCCAGCGACACAGGGGGCGCGAATGGCTACGAGCAGTACTTC CASDTGGANGYEQYF